This T cell receptor beta chain was identified in a study of shared clonotypes between healthy human individuals. Study-level background: There were three CD4 naive, three CD4 memory, two CD8 naive and one CD8 memory plates per donor.

Study-wide results and limits: A few donors held around 5% of naive CD4 clonotypes in common.

When replicate PCRs were run on sorted subsets, they used 150 to 200 ng DNA, about 30,000 T cell genomes. Here immunoSEQ multiplex PCR was the method, and the copy in TCRdb shows in-frame clones only, minus some. The table shows about 2.4 million clones, with roughly 93% occurring only once. Only Caucasian adults living in Nashville, Tennessee made up the donor group. Comment on this clone: Its antigen is unknown.

The TCR comes from a man younger than 35 in good health. Some clones in this sample may be carry-over from other donors' samples. Specimen: naive CD4+ T cells from PBMCs. As for subset: CD45RA+ positively selected.

CDR3 nucleotide sequence: TGTGCCACCAGCAGAGGCGGAGGGAGGGGAAACACTGAAGCTTTCTTT. Translated, it gives CATSRGGGRGNTEAFF. V and J are TRBV15 and TRBJ1-1; D is possibly TRBD1 (5 bases). This CDR3 contains 16 residues. Trimming stripped 1 base from V and 2 bases from J, with 14 bases between. Germline CDR1 LNHNV, CDR2 YYDKDF (reference sequence).